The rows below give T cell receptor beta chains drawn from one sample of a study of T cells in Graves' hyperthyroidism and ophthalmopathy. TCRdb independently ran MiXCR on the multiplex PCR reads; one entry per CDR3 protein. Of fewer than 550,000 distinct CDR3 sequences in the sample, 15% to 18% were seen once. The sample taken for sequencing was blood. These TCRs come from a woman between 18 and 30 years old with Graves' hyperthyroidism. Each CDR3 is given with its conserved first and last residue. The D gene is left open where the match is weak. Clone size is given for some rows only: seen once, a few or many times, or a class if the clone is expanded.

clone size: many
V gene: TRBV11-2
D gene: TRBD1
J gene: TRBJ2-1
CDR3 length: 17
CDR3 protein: CASSLDLTGGSYNEQFF
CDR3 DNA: TGTGCCAGCAGCTTAGATCTCACAGGGGGGTCCTACAATGAGCAGTTCTTC

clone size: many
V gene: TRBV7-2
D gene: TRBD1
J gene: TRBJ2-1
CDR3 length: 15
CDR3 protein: CASRPTGGDYNEQFF
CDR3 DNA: TGTGCCAGCAGACCAACAGGGGGCGACTACAATGAGCAGTTCTTC

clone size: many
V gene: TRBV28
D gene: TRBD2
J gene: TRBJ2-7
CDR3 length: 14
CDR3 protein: CASSRSGRVDEQYF
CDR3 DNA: TGTGCCAGCAGCCGTAGCGGGAGGGTAGACGAGCAGTACTTC

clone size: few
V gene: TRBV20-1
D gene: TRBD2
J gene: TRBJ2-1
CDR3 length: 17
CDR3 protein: CSATRLAGVSSYNEQFF
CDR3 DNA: TGCAGTGCTACACGACTAGCGGGGGTGAGCTCCTACAATGAGCAGTTCTTC

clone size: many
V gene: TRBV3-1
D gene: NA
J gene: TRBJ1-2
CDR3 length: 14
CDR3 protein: CASSQRTANYGYTF
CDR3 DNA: TGTGCCAGCAGCCAACGGACAGCTAACTATGGCTACACCTTC

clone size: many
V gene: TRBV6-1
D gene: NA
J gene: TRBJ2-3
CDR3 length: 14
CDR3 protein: CASSDREGSDTQYF
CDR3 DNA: TGTGCCAGCAGCGACAGGGAGGGCTCAGATACGCAGTATTTT

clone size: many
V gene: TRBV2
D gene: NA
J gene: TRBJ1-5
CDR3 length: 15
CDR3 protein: CASSEGSGVQLPQHF
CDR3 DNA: TGTGCCAGCAGTGAGGGATCCGGTGTTCAATTGCCCCAGCATTTT

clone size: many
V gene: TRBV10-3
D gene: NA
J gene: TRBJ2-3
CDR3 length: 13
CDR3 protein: CATTDSSTDTQYF
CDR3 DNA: TGTGCCACCACGGATAGCAGCACAGATACGCAGTATTTT

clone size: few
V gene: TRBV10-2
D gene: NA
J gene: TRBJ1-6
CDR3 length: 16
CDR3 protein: CASTVGRVPYNSPLHF
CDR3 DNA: TGCGCCAGCACCGTGGGGCGGGTGCCCTATAATTCACCCCTCCACTTT

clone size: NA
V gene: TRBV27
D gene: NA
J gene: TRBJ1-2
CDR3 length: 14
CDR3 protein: CASSPLGGPYGYTF
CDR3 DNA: TGTGCCAGCAGTCCCCTGGGGGGCCCCTATGGCTACACCTTC

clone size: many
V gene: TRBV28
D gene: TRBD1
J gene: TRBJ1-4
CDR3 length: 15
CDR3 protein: CASSSPGTGNEKLFF
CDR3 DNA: TGTGCCAGCAGTTCCCCCGGGACAGGGAATGAAAAACTGTTTTTT

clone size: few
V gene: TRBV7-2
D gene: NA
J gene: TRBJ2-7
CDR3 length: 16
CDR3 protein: CASNPRGGWGTYEQYF
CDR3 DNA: TGTGCCAGCAACCCCAGAGGGGGTTGGGGAACCTACGAGCAGTACTTC

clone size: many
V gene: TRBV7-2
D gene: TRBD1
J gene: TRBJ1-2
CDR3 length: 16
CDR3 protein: CASSLAATGGDRGYTF
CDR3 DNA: TGTGCCAGCAGCTTAGCGGCGACAGGGGGGGACCGTGGCTACACCTTC

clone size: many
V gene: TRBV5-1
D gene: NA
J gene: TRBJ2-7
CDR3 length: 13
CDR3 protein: CASRATQTYEQYF
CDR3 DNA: TGCGCCAGCAGGGCCACTCAGACCTACGAGCAGTACTTC